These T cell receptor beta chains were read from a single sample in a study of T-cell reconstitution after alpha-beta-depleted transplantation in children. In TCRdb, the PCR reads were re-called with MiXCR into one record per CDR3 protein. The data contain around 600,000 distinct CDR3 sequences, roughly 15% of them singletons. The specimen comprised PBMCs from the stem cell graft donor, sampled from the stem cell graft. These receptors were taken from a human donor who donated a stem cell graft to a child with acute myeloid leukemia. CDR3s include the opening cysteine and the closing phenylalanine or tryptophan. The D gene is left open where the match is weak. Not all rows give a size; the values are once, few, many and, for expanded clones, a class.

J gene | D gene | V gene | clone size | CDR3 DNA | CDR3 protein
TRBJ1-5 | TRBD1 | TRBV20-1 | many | TGCAGTGCTAGAGAACCGGACAGGTATAGCAATCAGCCCCAGCATTTT | CSAREPDRYSNQPQHF
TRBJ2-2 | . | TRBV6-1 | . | TGTGCCAGCGTCTTCATTCAGGGGTGCTACGGGGAGCTGTTTTTT | CASVFIQGCYGELFF
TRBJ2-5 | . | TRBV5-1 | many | TGCGCCAGCAGCTTGGCAGGGCGTCAAGAGACCCAGTACTTC | CASSLAGRQETQYF
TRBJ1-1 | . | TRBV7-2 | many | TGTGCCAGCAGCTTACAGCCTAACACTGAAGCTTTCTTT | CASSLQPNTEAFF
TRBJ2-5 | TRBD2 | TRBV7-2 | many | TGTGCCAGCAGCCCTTGGACTAGCGGGCAGGAGACCCAGTACTTC | CASSPWTSGQETQYF
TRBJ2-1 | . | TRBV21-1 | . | TGTGCCAGCAGCAAAGTAGGGACAGAGCGCGATGAGCAGTTGTTC | CASSKVGTERDEQLF
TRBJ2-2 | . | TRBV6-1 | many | TGTGCCAGCAGGAGGGGGGGAGACACCGGGGAGCTGTTTTTT | CASRRGGDTGELFF
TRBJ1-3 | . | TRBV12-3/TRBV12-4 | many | TGTGCCAGCATTTCCGTCTCTGGAAACACCATATATTTT | CASISVSGNTIYF
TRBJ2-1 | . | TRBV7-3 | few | TGTGCCAGCAGCTTATTGGGGACGGATGAGCAGTTCTTC | CASSLLGTDEQFF
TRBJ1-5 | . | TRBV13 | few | TGTGCCAGCAGCCCATCGTGGGGTGGCAATCAGCCCCAGCATTTT | CASSPSWGGNQPQHF
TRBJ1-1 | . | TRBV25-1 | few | TGTGCCAGCAGTGAATACTACAGGGACCTTAAGGAGGAAGCTTTCTTT | CASSEYYRDLKEEAFF
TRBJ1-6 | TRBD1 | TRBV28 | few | TGTGCAATTCCCAGTGGACAGGGGGCAGTAACCTATAATTCACCCCTCCACTTT | CAIPSGQGAVTYNSPLHF
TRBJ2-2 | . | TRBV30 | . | TGTGCCTGGATAAATATCGAAGGACAGAACACCGGGGAGCTGTTTTTT | CAWINIEGQNTGELFF